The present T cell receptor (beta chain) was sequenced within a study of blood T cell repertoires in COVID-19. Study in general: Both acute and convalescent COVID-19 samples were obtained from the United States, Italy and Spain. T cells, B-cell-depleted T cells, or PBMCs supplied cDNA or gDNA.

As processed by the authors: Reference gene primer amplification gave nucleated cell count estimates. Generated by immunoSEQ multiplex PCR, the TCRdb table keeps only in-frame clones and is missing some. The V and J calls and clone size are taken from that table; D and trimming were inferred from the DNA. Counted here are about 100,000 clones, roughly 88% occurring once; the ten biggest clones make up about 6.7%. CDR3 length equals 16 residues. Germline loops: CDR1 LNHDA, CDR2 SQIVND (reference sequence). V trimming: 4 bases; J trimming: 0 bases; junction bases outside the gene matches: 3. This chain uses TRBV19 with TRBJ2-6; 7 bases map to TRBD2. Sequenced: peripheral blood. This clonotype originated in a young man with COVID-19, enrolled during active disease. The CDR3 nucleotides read TGTGCCAGTAGTAAAGGGGAGGGCTCTGGGGCCAACGTCCTGACTTTC. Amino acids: CASSKGEGSGANVLTF.